Shown below are 11 T cell receptor beta chains from a single sample sequenced in a study of shared clonotypes between healthy human individuals. The table came from immunoSEQ multiplex PCR; TCRdb's copy has only in-frame clones and leaves some out. The table shows about 600,000 clones, with 95% to 98% occurring only once. The sequenced sample was naive CD4+ T cells sorted from blood. Stated subset: CD45RA+ positively selected. Receptors originate from a woman under 40 in good health.

The chain uses TRBV28 and TRBJ2-1, with D possibly matching TRBD2 (5 bases). V was shortened by 3 bases and J by 8 bases, with 17 bases between the two germline ends. The CDR3 spans 15 residues. Germline V gene data show CDR1 as MDHEN and CDR2 as SYDVKM. This CDR3 is CASSFPPHMGDEQFF. DNA of the CDR3: TGTGCCAGCAGTTTTCCCCCACACATGGGAGATGAGCAGTTCTTC.

The chain uses TRBV27 and TRBJ2-1, with TRBD2 matching 14 bases. Germline V lookup: CDR1 MNHEY, CDR2 SMNVEV (reference sequence). The CDR3 is 13 amino acids. The trim removed 8 bases at V and 14 bases at J, leaving 8 bases unmatched. This CDR3 reads CASRHGTSGSKFF. The CDR3 DNA is TGTGCCAGCCGGCACGGGACTAGCGGGAGTAAGTTCTTC.

The chain is built from TRBV4-1 and TRBJ2-1; 8 positions match TRBD2. Unmatched junction bases numbered 10, after V lost 0 bases and J lost 9 bases. The CDR3 runs 16 residues. Germline CDR1 reads MGHRA; CDR2 reads YSYEKL. The CDR3 DNA sequence: TGCGCCAGCAGCCAAGATTTACTAGCGGATAGGGGTGAGCAGTTCTTC. Translation: CASSQDLLADRGEQFF.

The chain carries TRBV28 and TRBJ1-1; TRBD1 agrees at 9 bases. V trimming: 6 bases; J trimming: 4 bases; junction bases outside the gene matches: 9. CDR1 and CDR2 (germline): MDHEN, SYDVKM. The CDR3 has 15 residues. The CDR3 nucleotides read TGTGCCAGCAGGGATCCGGGACAGGGTTTCACTGAAGCTTTCTTT. Its protein product is CASRDPGQGFTEAFF. The full variable domain, its missing parts supplied by reference TRBV28 and TRBJ1-1, is DVKVTQSSRYLVKRTGEKVFLECVQDMDHENMFWYRQDPGLGLRLIYFSYDVKMKEKGDIPEGYSVSREKKERFSLILESASTNQTSMYLCASRDPGQGFTEAFFGQGTRLTVV.

This clone was counted once. The chain links TRBV5-1 to TRBJ2-7; 7 bases are a match to TRBD2. The CDR3 runs to 15 residues. With 1 base clipped from V and 2 bases from J, the junction kept 6 bases outside the gene matches. Germline V lookup: CDR1 SGHRS, CDR2 YFSETQ. The CDR3 reads CASSLWSGDPYEQYF. DNA for the CDR3: TGCGCCAGCAGCTTGTGGAGCGGGGATCCCTACGAGCAGTACTTC.

This rearrangement joins TRBV5-1 to TRBJ2-5; TRBD2 matches 11 bases. The CDR3 is made up of 17 amino acids. V dropped 4 bases and J dropped 1; count of bases not matched to a gene: 9. The germline CDR1 and CDR2 sequences are SGHRS and YFSETQ. The CDR3, as DNA: TGCGCCAGCAGCCTCACCCTAGCGGGAGGTCCCCAAGAGACCCAGTACTTC. Protein: CASSLTLAGGPQETQYF. Full variable domain (remainder filled in from reference TRBV5-1 and TRBJ2-5): KAGVTQTPRYLIKTRGQQVTLSCSPISGHRSVSWYQQTPGQGLQFLFEYFSETQRNKGNFPGRFSGRQFSNSRSEMNVSTLELGDSALYLCASSLTLAGGPQETQYFGPGTRLLVL.

The genes are TRBV13 and TRBJ2-7, with 8 nucleotides matching TRBD2. The CDR3 extends over 17 amino acids. In germline, CDR1 is PRHDT, CDR2 FYEKMQ (reference sequence). J lost 0 bases, V lost 1 base, and 8 bases had no gene match. Here the CDR3 DNA reads TGTGCCAGCAGCTTAGTCCGGGGCGGGGGGCCCTCCTACGAGCAGTACTTC. As protein: CASSLVRGGGPSYEQYF.

V usage is TRBV28 and J usage is TRBJ2-5; D is perhaps TRBD1 (6 bases). V was trimmed by 2 bases and J by 4 bases, leaving 11 bases between them. This CDR3 is built from 14 residues. Germline loops: CDR1 MDHEN, CDR2 SYDVKM. Written as DNA, the CDR3 is TGTGCCAGCAGTTTACCCGGGACACCAGAGACCCAGTACTTC. It codes for CASSLPGTPETQYF.

The chain carries TRBV9 and TRBJ2-1; 11 nucleotides line up with TRBD2. Germline assignment: CDR1 SGDLS and CDR2 YYNGEE. V lost 0 bases to trimming and J lost 1 base; unmatched junction nucleotides: 6. This CDR3 is built from 18 residues. For the CDR3, the DNA is TGTGCCAGCAGCGTAGTGGGACTAGCGGAAAAATCCTACAATGAGCAGTTCTTC. It translates to CASSVVGLAEKSYNEQFF. Together with reference TRBV9 and TRBJ2-1, the CDR3 gives the full variable domain: DSGVTQTPKHLITATGQRVTLRCSPRSGDLSVYWYQQSLDQGLQFLIQYYNGEERAKGNILERFSAQQFPDLHSELNLSSLELGDSALYFCASSVVGLAEKSYNEQFFGPGTRLTVL.

This clone was seen once. The chain carries TRBV28 and TRBJ2-3, with D perhaps assigned TRBD1 or TRBD2 (5 bases each). CDR3 length: 17 amino acids. With 7 bases removed from V and 2 bases from J, the gap between germline ends came to 22 bases. Germline V gene data show CDR1 as MDHEN and CDR2 as SYDVKM. The CDR3 here is CASNTPSAAGTTDTQYF. In nucleotides, the CDR3 is TGTGCCAGCAATACACCCTCAGCGGCAGGGACCACAGATACGCAGTATTTT.

V gene TRBV28 combines with J gene TRBJ2-7, with 11 bases fitting TRBD2. J was trimmed by 3 bases and V by 7 bases; bases with no gene match: 5. The CDR3 loop spans 14 amino acids. Germline CDR1 MDHEN, CDR2 SYDVKM. CDR3 DNA sequence: TGTGCCAGCACCTTAGCGGGAGGGATCTACGAGCAGTACTTC. It codes for CASTLAGGIYEQYF.